Below are 18 T cell receptor beta chains sequenced from a single sample in a study of blood T cell repertoires in COVID-19. Produced via immunoSEQ multiplex PCR; TCRdb's table is partial and in-frame only. The table lists some 27,000 clones, roughly 87% of them singletons. Sequencing used peripheral blood. The receptors come from a human donor in a cohort sampled during active COVID-19.

This clone showed up just a few times. V is TRBV19 and J is TRBJ1-5; a possible D gene is TRBD1 (5 bases). The germline CDR1 and CDR2 sequences are LNHDA and SQIVND (reference sequence). The V and J ends lost 5 bases and 2 bases respectively, with 13 bases between them. The CDR3 contains 15 residues. The CDR3 loop is CASSVGLGGNQPQHF. The CDR3 DNA reads TGTGCCAGTAGTGTGGGACTAGGAGGCAATCAGCCCCAGCATTTT.

The V call is TRBV5-1, the J call TRBJ1-3, with a tentative D call TRBD1 (6 bases). Trimming left V 3 bases short and J 0 bases short, with 10 bases between. CDR3 length: 15 residues. In germline, CDR1 is SGHRS, CDR2 YFSETQ. Here the CDR3 reads CASSSTGFSGNTIYF. CDR3 nucleotides: TGCGCCAGCAGCTCTACAGGGTTCTCTGGAAACACCATATATTTT.

The rearrangement links TRBV5-1 to TRBJ1-4; 11 positions agree with TRBD1. V lost 2 bases to trimming and J lost 7 bases; unmatched junction nucleotides: 4. The CDR3 runs 15 residues. Germline loops: CDR1 SGHRS, CDR2 YFSETQ. DNA of the CDR3: TGCGCCAGCAGCTTAACAGGGACAGGGGGTGAAAAACTGTTTTTT. Its protein is CASSLTGTGGEKLFF. Looking up the rest from reference TRBV5-1 and TRBJ1-4 gives the full variable domain: KAGVTQTPRYLIKTRGQQVTLSCSPISGHRSVSWYQQTPGQGLQFLFEYFSETQRNKGNFPGRFSGRQFSNSRSEMNVSTLELGDSALYLCASSLTGTGGEKLFFGSGTQLSVL.

J is TRBJ1-1 and V is TRBV5-4, with TRBD1 identical over 8 bases. After removal of 4 bases from V and 6 bases from J, the junction contained 8 bases not matched to a gene. Germline V CDR1 and CDR2: SGHNT, YYREEE (reference sequence). This CDR3 has 14 residues. The DNA for the CDR3 is TGTGCCAGCAGCCCGGGACAGGTTGAAGCTGAAGCTTTCTTT. Translating gives CASSPGQVEAEAFF.

This rearrangement joins TRBV7-2 to TRBJ2-5, with TRBD2 matching over 8 bases. V dropped 0 bases and J dropped 5; count of bases not matched to a gene: 8. This CDR3 has 16 amino acids. The germline gives CDR1 SGHTA, CDR2 FQGNSA. CDR3 region: CASSLASTSAFETQYF. CDR3 bases: TGTGCCAGCAGCTTAGCCTCGACTAGCGCGTTTGAGACCCAGTACTTC.

The V call is TRBV6-2 or TRBV6-3, the J call TRBJ2-1, with 8 nucleotides matching TRBD2. J gave up 9 bases and V 1 base, and 5 bases lay outside the gene matches. This CDR3 contains 14 residues. Germline lookup yields CDR1 MNHEY and CDR2 SVGEGT. CDR3 nucleotides: TGTGCCAGCAGTTACTGGAGCCGGGAGGGTGAGCAGTTCTTC. Protein: CASSYWSREGEQFF.

The rearrangement links TRBV5-1 to TRBJ2-7, with 11 nucleotides matching TRBD2. Germline CDR1 SGHRS, CDR2 YFSETQ. Unmatched junction bases numbered 9, after V lost 4 bases and J lost 6 bases. The CDR3 spans 15 residues. The DNA of the CDR3 is TGCGCCAGCAGCCGGGTAGCGGGAGGGCCCGGCGAGCAGTACTTC. This sequence encodes CASSRVAGGPGEQYF.

V and J are TRBV6-2 or TRBV6-3 and TRBJ1-5, with TRBD1 as a possible D gene (5 bases). The CDR3 has 17 residues. Germline-derived CDR1 and CDR2 are MNHEY and SVGEGT. Between the trimmed V and J ends, which lost 0 bases and 0 bases, there was a span of 12 bases. The CDR3: CASSYSRQHDSNQPQHF. The DNA of the CDR3 is TGTGCCAGCAGTTACTCGAGACAGCACGATAGCAATCAGCCCCAGCATTTT.

This clone has only a few counts. The chain joins TRBV5-1 to TRBJ2-1; 8 nucleotides agree with TRBD2. The V gene end was trimmed by 5 bases and the J gene end by 7 bases; junction bases not matched to a gene: 14. The length of the CDR3 is 16 residues. In germline, CDR1 is SGHRS, CDR2 YFSETQ. CDR3 region: CASSPSGTRSMNEQFF. CDR3 nucleotides: TGCGCCAGCAGTCCTTCCGGGACTAGGTCAATGAATGAGCAGTTCTTC.

V usage is TRBV14 and J usage is TRBJ1-2; D is unclear. V shed 1 base and J shed 8 bases, with 11 bases lying between them. The germline V gene has CDR1 SGHDN and CDR2 FVKESK. The CDR3 contains 13 residues. The DNA for the CDR3 is TGTGCCAGCAGCCAAGGACACGTGCGCGGCTACACCTTC. Its protein product is CASSQGHVRGYTF.

In DNA, the CDR3 is TGCGCCAGCAGCTTCCCGGGACTAGCGGGGTACAATGAGCAGTTCTTC. Amino acid sequence: CASSFPGLAGYNEQFF. This chain uses TRBV5-1 with TRBJ2-1; 13 positions match TRBD2. There are 16 residues in the CDR3. With 2 bases clipped from V and 4 bases from J, the junction kept 3 bases outside the gene matches. CDR1 SGHRS and CDR2 YFSETQ come from the germline V gene.

CDR3 amino acids: CASSHADSSYNEQFF. For the CDR3, the DNA is TGTGCCAGCAGCCACGCGGACTCGAGCTACAATGAGCAGTTCTTC. The rearrangement links TRBV7-9 to TRBJ2-1, with a weak D call TRBD2 (5 bases). The CDR3 sequence is 15 residues long. Trimming took off 5 bases at V and 3 bases at J, with 14 bases between the two ends. Per the germline V gene, CDR1 is SEHNR and CDR2 is FQNEAQ (reference sequence). Variable domain in full (rest from reference TRBV7-9 and TRBJ2-1): DTGVSQNPRHKITKRGQNVTFRCDPISEHNRLYWYRQTLGQGPEFLTYFQNEAQLEKSRLLSDRFSAERPKGSFSTLEIQRTEQGDSAMYLCASSHADSSYNEQFFGPGTRLTVL.

This clone was counted between two and nine times. The genes are TRBV5-1 and TRBJ2-7; 7 bases are shared with TRBD2. J gave up 4 bases and V 6 bases, and 16 bases lay outside the gene matches. The CDR3 covers 16 residues. CDR1 is SGHRS and CDR2 is YFSETQ in the germline V gene. CDR3 nucleotide sequence: TGCGCCAGCACCCTGTCACACGGGGAGGGCCAGTACGAGCAGTACTTC. Translating it yields CASTLSHGEGQYEQYF. Full variable domain (outside the CDR3, taken from reference TRBV5-1 and TRBJ2-7): KAGVTQTPRYLIKTRGQQVTLSCSPISGHRSVSWYQQTPGQGLQFLFEYFSETQRNKGNFPGRFSGRQFSNSRSEMNVSTLELGDSALYLCASTLSHGEGQYEQYFGPGTRLTVT.

This rearrangement joins TRBV9 to TRBJ1-6; 7 bases are a match to TRBD1. Germline values: CDR1 SGDLS, CDR2 YYNGEE. CDR3 length: 15 amino acids. V lost 0 bases and J lost 7; bases outside the gene matches: 4. The CDR3: CASSVAGTENSPLHF. DNA for the CDR3: TGTGCCAGCAGCGTAGCTGGGACAGAGAATTCACCCCTCCACTTT.

The rearrangement links TRBV10-1 to TRBJ2-2; a weak D match, TRBD2 (5 bases). This CDR3 comprises 15 residues. The germline V gene has CDR1 WNHNN and CDR2 SYGVQD (reference sequence). Between the trimmed V and J ends, which lost 10 bases and 5 bases, there was a span of 20 bases. The CDR3 DNA is TGCGCCACCATTATTGGAGGCAGACTAACCGGGGAGCTGTTTTTT. As protein: CATIIGGRLTGELFF.

This sequence joins TRBV3-1 (or the pseudogene TRBV3-2) and TRBJ1-2; 10 bases match TRBD1. Germline CDR1 LGHDT, CDR2 YNNKEL (reference sequence). With V trimmed by 6 bases and J by 5 bases, 3 bases remained unmatched. The CDR3 contains 13 residues. CDR3 protein: CASRGQGGYGYTF. CDR3 nucleotides: TGTGCCAGCAGAGGACAGGGGGGATATGGCTACACCTTC.

The rearrangement joins TRBV29-1 to TRBJ1-2, with D possibly TRBD1 on 6 matching bases. The V end was cut by 2 bases, the J end by 4 bases, with 20 bases between. The CDR3 has 16 amino acids. Germline V gene lookup returns CDR1 SQVTM and CDR2 ANQGSEA. In DNA, the CDR3 is TGCAGCGTTGAAACCCCGACAGGAGATTCTATCTATGGCTACACCTTC. Translation gives CSVETPTGDSIYGYTF.

The chain combines TRBV24-1 with TRBJ1-2, with a tentative D call TRBD1 (5 bases). V gave up 4 bases and J gave up 4 bases, with 12 bases separating them. CDR3 size: 14 residues. Per the germline V gene, CDR1 is KGHDR and CDR2 is SFDVKD. This chain's CDR3 is CATSDYDSSYGYTF. CDR3 bases: TGTGCCACCAGTGACTATGACAGTAGCTATGGCTACACCTTC.